The text below deals with one TCR beta chain. There are many counts of this clonotype. Its cognate antigen has yet to be identified. There are no base qualities to consult, and no much larger clone falls within one base. The record originates from a study of Graves' ophthalmopathy and Graves' hyperthyroidism (dated by TCRdb to the late 2010s). In terms of the full investigation: Stable hyperthyroidism was defined as no progression to ophthalmopathy within 18 months of follow-up. Following sample collection, hyperthyroidism patients were given methimazole at a starting dose of 30 mg daily, and ophthalmopathy patients were given high-dose intravenous methylprednisolone. TCR beta repertoire signatures were used to distinguish Graves' ophthalmopathy from Graves' hyperthyroidism and to predict progression to ophthalmopathy. To explore V-J signatures that separate ophthalmopathy from hyperthyroidism, a discovery set of approximately 100 patients was enrolled, consisting of 43 with ophthalmopathy and approximately 60 with stable hyperthyroidism. T-cell repertoires of thyroid tissue and blood were compared in several hyperthyroidism patients. An independent validation cohort comprised 18 to 20 hyperthyroidism patients and over 15 patients who later progressed from hyperthyroidism to ophthalmopathy. In total, under 150 blood samples were TCR-sequenced: 43 ophthalmopathy, roughly 80 hyperthyroidism and approximately 17 hyperthyroidism-to-ophthalmopathy patients.

For repertoire sequencing, TCR beta CDR3 regions were amplified from RNA transcripts. HTBI primers and the Qiagen OneStep RT-PCR kit were used in a first-round RT-PCR, which was followed by a second-round multiplex PCR, size selection and purification. Libraries were sequenced on an Illumina HiSeq2000 using paired-end 100 bp reads. In the authors' own workflow: SOAPnuke was used to process the reads, removing any read that contained adapters or uncalled bases, had a mean Phred below 15, or lacked an exact match to the constant primer or identifier. COPE v1.2.5 was used to merge high-quality paired reads. Unique nucleotide sequences were defined as clonotypes and aligned to IMGT TRB V, D and J references using MiTCR v1.1. Analysis was restricted to V-J combinations with a frequency above 0.0001, which covered roughly 99% of repertoires. For each V-J combination, a TCR clonal expansion and chaos score was defined as the ratio of F50 clonal expansion to chaos observed in the TCRdist matrix. Welch's t-statistics and random forest were used to reduce features to about a dozen V-J combinations, which were fed into a naive Bayes classifier. Thyroid-blood repertoire similarity was quantified with the Morisita-Horn index. Starting from the raw public reads, TCRdb applied fastp trimming at Q25, assembled clones with MiXCR and retained in-frame beta chains. Identical CDR3 proteins give one entry, which carries the most common genes and DNA. The V and J calls and clone size are TCRdb's, not the authors'. The sample yields a few hundred thousand distinct CDR3 sequences; about 35% were counted once. Roughly 4% of the sample rests with the top ten.

Patients with hyperthyroidism were aged 18 to 65 years, had been newly diagnosed, and had a disease duration of less than 2 months. Patients were excluded if they had other autoimmune diseases, uncontrolled infections, pregnancy or lactation. Clinical symptoms, serum thyroxine, TRAb, thyroid ultrasound and orbital computed tomography were used for diagnosis. Total RNA was extracted with Trizol reagent and quality-checked on an Agilent 2100 Bioanalyzer. Study-level results and caveats: In validation, the model predicted ophthalmopathy progression with about 71% sensitivity and around 72% specificity; about a dozen predicted patients were CT-confirmed with GO in a median of approximately 6.5 months. In cross-validation, the 13-signature model distinguished ophthalmopathy from stable hyperthyroidism with almost 90% sensitivity and around 81% specificity, and in the test set the corresponding values were roughly 78% and 74%. Most expanded thyroid clonotypes with frequency above 0.001 were also detected in blood, suggesting blood repertoires may reflect the thyroid immune response. No statistical method was used to predetermine the sample size, and group allocation was not hidden from the investigators.

The specimen sequenced was peripheral blood or thyroid tissue (not recorded which). The TCR sequence derives from an adult man with Graves' hyperthyroidism.

The base sequence is TGTGCCAGCAGCCAAATTGGAGCTGAAAAACTGTTTTTT. Its translation is CASSQIGAEKLFF. This receptor chain uses TRBV5-8 and TRBJ1-4; no D segment can be confidently identified. V and J are truncated by 4 bases and 7 bases respectively, leaving an intervening sequence of 11 bases. Reading from cysteine to phenylalanine, the CDR3 counts 13 amino acids. Just the 39-base CDR3 DNA is kept, in frame starting at base 1. From a lookup of the germline V gene, CDR1 and CDR2 are SGHTS and YDEGEE. With the portions outside the CDR3 filled from the reference TRBV5-8 and TRBJ1-4 genes, the complete variable region becomes EAGVTQSPTHLIKTRGQQATLRCSPISGHTSVYWYQQALGLGLQFLLWYDEGEERNRGNFPPRFSGRQFPNYSSELNVNALELEDSALYLCASSQIGAEKLFFGSGTQLSVL.